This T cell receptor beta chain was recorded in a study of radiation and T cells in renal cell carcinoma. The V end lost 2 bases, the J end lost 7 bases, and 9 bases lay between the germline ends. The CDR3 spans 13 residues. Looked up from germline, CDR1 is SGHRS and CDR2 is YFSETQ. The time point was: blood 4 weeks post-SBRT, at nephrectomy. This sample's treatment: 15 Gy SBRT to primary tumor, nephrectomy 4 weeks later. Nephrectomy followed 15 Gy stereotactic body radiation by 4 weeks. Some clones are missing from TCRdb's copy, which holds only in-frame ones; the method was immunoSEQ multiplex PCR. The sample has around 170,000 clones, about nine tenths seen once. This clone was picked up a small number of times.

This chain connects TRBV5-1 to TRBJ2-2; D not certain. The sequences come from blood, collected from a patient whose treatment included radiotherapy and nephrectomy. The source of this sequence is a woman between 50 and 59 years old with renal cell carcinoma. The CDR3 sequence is CASSFMADGELFF. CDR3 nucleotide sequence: TGCGCCAGCAGCTTCATGGCGGACGGGGAGCTGTTTTTT.